This record concerns one T cell receptor (beta chain) sequence. Its target is unknown. V dropped 1 base and J dropped 6 bases, with 7 bases sitting between them. Germline V lookup: CDR1 SGHTA, CDR2 FQGNSA. The CDR3 sequence is 13 residues long. This sample was included in a study of T cell repertoires in cytomegalovirus infection. TCRdb reprocessed the reads with MiXCR, giving one entry per CDR3 protein. The data contain a few hundred thousand distinct CDR3 sequences, 30% to 40% of them seen just once; the ten biggest clones take up roughly 17%. The chain is built from TRBV7-2 and TRBJ1-5; D unclear. This TCR came from a human donor in good health (CMV status not recorded). Some clones in this sample may be carry-over from other donors' samples. The sample here was cultured PBMCs, taken from culture after CMV antigen stimulation. The CDR3: CASSLEPGQPQHF. The CDR3 bases are TGTGCCAGCAGCTTAGAACCCGGTCAGCCCCAGCATTTT.